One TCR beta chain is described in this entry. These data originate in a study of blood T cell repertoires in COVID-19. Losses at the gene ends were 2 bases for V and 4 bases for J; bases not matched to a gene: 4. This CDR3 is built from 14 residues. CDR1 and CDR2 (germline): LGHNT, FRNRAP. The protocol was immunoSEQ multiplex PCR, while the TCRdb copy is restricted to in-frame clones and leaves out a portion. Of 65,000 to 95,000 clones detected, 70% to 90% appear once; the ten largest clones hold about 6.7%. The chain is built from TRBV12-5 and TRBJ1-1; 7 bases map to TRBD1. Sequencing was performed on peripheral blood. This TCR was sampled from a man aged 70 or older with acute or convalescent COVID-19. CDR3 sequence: CASGLSNRGTEAFF. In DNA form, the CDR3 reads TGTGCTAGTGGTTTGTCAAACAGGGGCACTGAAGCTTTCTTT.